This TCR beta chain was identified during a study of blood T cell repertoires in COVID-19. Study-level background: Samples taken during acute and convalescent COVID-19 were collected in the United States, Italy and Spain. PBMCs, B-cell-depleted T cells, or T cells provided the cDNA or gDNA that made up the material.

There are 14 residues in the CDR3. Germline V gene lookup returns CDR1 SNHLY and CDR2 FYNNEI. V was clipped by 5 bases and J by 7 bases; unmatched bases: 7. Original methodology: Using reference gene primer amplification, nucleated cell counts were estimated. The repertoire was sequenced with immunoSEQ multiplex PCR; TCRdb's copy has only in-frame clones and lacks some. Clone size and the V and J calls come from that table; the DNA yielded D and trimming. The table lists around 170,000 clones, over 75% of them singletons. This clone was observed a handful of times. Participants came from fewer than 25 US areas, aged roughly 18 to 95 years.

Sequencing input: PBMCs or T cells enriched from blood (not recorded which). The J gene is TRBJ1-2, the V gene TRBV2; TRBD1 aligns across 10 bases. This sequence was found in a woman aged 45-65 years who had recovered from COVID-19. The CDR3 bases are TGTGCCAGCAGTCGGGACAGGGGAACTGGTGGCTACACCTTC. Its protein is CASSRDRGTGGYTF.